This T cell receptor beta chain is from a study of vaccination and CD4 T cells after COVID-19. This sample's treatment: approximately nine-day PBMC culture with coronavirus spike peptide pools or control peptides (ViraFEST assay). Before the COVID-19 pandemic (2011-2018), CD4+ T cells were obtained from the unexposed donor. V was pared by 4 bases and J by 4 bases, with 7 bases between. The CDR3 covers 11 residues. Germline CDR1 reads DFQATT; CDR2 reads SNEGSKA (reference sequence). Sequencing of cultured CD4+ T cell DNA used the Oncomine TCR Beta short-read assay. TCRdb ran MiXCR on the PCR reads and lists one entry per CDR3 protein. The sample includes roughly 7,000 distinct CDR3 sequences, roughly 49% of them seen just once. About this clonotype itself: Its antigen is still unknown.

This sequence was found in a human donor in good health. The chain uses TRBV20-1 and TRBJ1-2; D unclear. Material: CD4+ T cells from blood, cultured in vitro. This CDR3 reads CSATVGYGYTF. The CDR3 DNA is TGCAGTGCTACCGTAGGCTATGGCTACACCTTC.